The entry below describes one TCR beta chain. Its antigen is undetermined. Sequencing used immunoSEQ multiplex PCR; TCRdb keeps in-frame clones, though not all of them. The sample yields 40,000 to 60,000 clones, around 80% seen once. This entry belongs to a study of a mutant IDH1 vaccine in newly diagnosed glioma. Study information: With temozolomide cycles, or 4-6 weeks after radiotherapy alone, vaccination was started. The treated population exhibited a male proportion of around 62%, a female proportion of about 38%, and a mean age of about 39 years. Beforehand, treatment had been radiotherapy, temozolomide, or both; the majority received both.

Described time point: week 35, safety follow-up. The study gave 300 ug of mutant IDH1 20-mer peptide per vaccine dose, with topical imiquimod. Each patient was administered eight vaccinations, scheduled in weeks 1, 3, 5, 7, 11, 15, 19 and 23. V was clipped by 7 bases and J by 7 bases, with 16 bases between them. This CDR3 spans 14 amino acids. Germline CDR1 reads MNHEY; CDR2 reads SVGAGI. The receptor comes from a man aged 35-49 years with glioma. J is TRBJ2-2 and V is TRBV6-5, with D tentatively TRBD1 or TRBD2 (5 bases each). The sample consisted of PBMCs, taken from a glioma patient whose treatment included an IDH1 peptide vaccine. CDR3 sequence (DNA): TGTGCCAGCACCTTACAGTGGGGGTACGGGGAGCTGTTTTTT. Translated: CASTLQWGYGELFF.